This T cell receptor beta chain is from a study of T cells in localized non-small cell lung cancer. Study-wide results and caveats: T cell clonality was highest in uninvolved adjacent lung, above tumor.

As regards this clone: Its antigen remains unknown.

The CDR3 is made up of 15 amino acids. Trimming cost V 0 bases and J 2 bases, with 11 bases left between them. Germline V gene data show CDR1 as SGHRS and CDR2 as YFSETQ. The repertoire was sequenced with immunoSEQ multiplex PCR; TCRdb's copy has only in-frame clones and lacks some. The sample carries roughly 30,000 clones, around 90% recorded once. This clonotype originated in a woman between 35 and 70 years old with stage III lung adenocarcinoma. The genes are TRBV5-1 and TRBJ2-5; no clear D. Sequencing was performed on peripheral blood mononuclear cells, taken before any cancer treatment. CDR3 sequence reads: CASSLESFGQETQYF. In DNA, the CDR3 is TGCGCCAGCAGCTTGGAATCCTTTGGACAAGAGACCCAGTACTTC.